Following are 16 T cell receptor beta chains from one sample sequenced in a study of identical twins. MiXCR was run by TCRdb on the 5' RACE reads, yielding one entry per CDR3 protein. The top ten clones hold approximately 0.49% of a sample with approximately 530,000 distinct CDR3 sequences, around 22% of them seen once. In addition, the sample was reused for a study of yellow fever vaccine responses in identical twins.

The specimen was CD4+ T cells sorted from blood. Every receptor here comes from a woman between 18 and 29 years old in good health.

The table lists this clonotype with a few counts. This chain links TRBV7-8 with TRBJ2-7; D may be TRBD1 (6 bases). The CDR3 extends over 16 amino acids. Germline assignment: CDR1 SGHVS and CDR2 FQNEAQ. The V end was cut by 5 bases, the J end by 2 bases, with 19 bases between. The CDR3 sequence is CASSPRRGLGTYEQYV. The CDR3, as DNA: TGTGCCAGCAGCCCCAGAAGGGGGTTGGGTACCTACGAGCAGTACGTC.

This clonotype was counted between two and nine times. This sequence joins TRBV24-1 and TRBJ2-2; D is undetermined. This CDR3 comprises 13 residues. Trimming removed 4 bases from V and 5 bases from J, with 7 bases in between. From germline, CDR1 is KGHDR and CDR2 SFDVKD. The CDR3 protein is CATSDLVTGELFF. The CDR3 coding sequence is TGTGCCACCAGTGACCTAGTTACCGGGGAGCTGTTTTTT.

The V gene is TRBV5-1, the J gene TRBJ1-5; 8 bases match TRBD1. Germline assignment: CDR1 SGHRS and CDR2 YFSETQ. The CDR3 sequence is 13 residues long. V was clipped by 3 bases and J by 7 bases; unmatched bases: 3. This CDR3 is CASSSDRGQPQHF. CDR3 bases: TGCGCCAGCAGCTCAGACAGGGGACAGCCCCAGCATTTT.

The chain has TRBV15 and TRBJ2-2; TRBD1 aligns across 8 bases. Trimming took 3 bases from V and 1 from J; bases not matched to a gene: 7. The V gene's germline CDR1 is LNHNV and CDR2 YYDKDF (reference sequence). There are 17 residues in the CDR3. CDR3 nucleotide sequence: TGTGCCACCAGCAGGACAGTAGGGACAGGGAACACCGGGGAGCTGTTTTTT. Translated, it gives CATSRTVGTGNTGELFF.

J is TRBJ2-1 and V is TRBV2, with TRBD2 matching 11 bases. There are 19 residues in the CDR3. The V gene end was trimmed by 6 bases and the J gene end by 1 base; junction bases not matched to a gene: 14. CDR1 and CDR2 from the germline V gene are SNHLY and FYNNEI. The CDR3 region has the DNA TGTGCCAGCAGCATAGACCATTCACTAGCGGGAGCATCCTACAATGAGCAGTTCTTC. Residues: CASSIDHSLAGASYNEQFF.

The chain carries TRBV20-1 and TRBJ2-1, with 7 nucleotides matching TRBD2. The CDR3 consists of 13 residues. From germline, CDR1 is DFQATT and CDR2 SNEGSKA (reference sequence). Trimming at V came to 5 bases and at J to 8 bases, leaving 9 bases not matched to a gene. The DNA of the CDR3 is TGCAGTGCTGTAAAGGGACTATCGGATGAGCAGTTCTTC. It yields the protein CSAVKGLSDEQFF.

This clonotype was seen a few times. The chain is built from TRBV6-1 and TRBJ1-1; no firm D call. CDR1 MNHNS and CDR2 SASEGT come from the germline V gene. Trimming pared 6 bases from V and 1 base from J, leaving 9 bases between. The CDR3 totals 13 residues. CDR3 in amino acids: CASRLGSNTEAFF. DNA for the CDR3: TGTGCCAGCAGGTTGGGATCGAACACTGAAGCTTTCTTT.

This clonotype was observed a few times. The V and J genes are TRBV20-1 and TRBJ2-1, with D unclear. This CDR3 has 14 residues. Germline lookup yields CDR1 DFQATT and CDR2 SNEGSKA (reference sequence). Trimming left V 1 base short and J 0 bases short, with 7 bases between. For the CDR3, the DNA is TGCAGTGCTAGAGGACTTGACTCCTACAATGAGCAGTTCTTC. It yields the protein CSARGLDSYNEQFF.

The chain links TRBV20-1 to TRBJ1-1; D might be TRBD1 (5 bases). CDR1 and CDR2 (germline): DFQATT, SNEGSKA (reference sequence). The CDR3 contains 14 residues. The germline V and J ends were trimmed by 5 bases and 1 base, with 14 bases remaining between them. Here the CDR3 reads CSAPSGRENTEAFF. CDR3 DNA: TGCAGTGCTCCATCAGGCAGGGAGAACACTGAAGCTTTCTTT.

This clonotype was recorded a few times. This chain uses TRBV24-1 with TRBJ2-1; 10 bases are shared with TRBD2. V was pared by 5 bases and J by 7 bases, with 10 bases of the junction left unmatched. The CDR3 contains 16 residues. CDR1 is KGHDR and CDR2 is SFDVKD in the germline V gene. CDR3 residues: CATSAFETSGMNEQFF. In DNA form, the CDR3 reads TGTGCCACCAGTGCTTTTGAAACTAGCGGGATGAATGAGCAGTTCTTC.

This clonotype was counted a few times. This chain uses TRBV5-1 with TRBJ2-1, with D tentatively TRBD1 or TRBD2 (5 bases each). V was clipped by 4 bases and J by 7 bases, with 21 bases between them. Germline loops: CDR1 SGHRS, CDR2 YFSETQ. CDR3 size: 16 residues. CDR3 coding DNA: TGCGCCAGCAGCCCTACCCTCCCGGGACGTAGGAATGAGCAGTTCTTC. Its protein is CASSPTLPGRRNEQFF.

V usage is TRBV5-6 and J usage is TRBJ2-1; unclear D gene. The germline V gene has CDR1 SGHDT and CDR2 YYEEEE. The CDR3 extends over 11 amino acids. V lost 0 bases and J 9 bases, leaving 4 bases between the germline ends. DNA for the CDR3: TGTGCCAGCAGCTTGGATGCTGAGCAGTTCTTC. The encoded protein is CASSLDAEQFF.

The chain links TRBV20-1 to TRBJ1-5; no definite D call. CDR3 size: 12 residues. CDR1 and CDR2 from the germline V gene are DFQATT and SNEGSKA (reference sequence). V was clipped by 5 bases and J by 7 bases, with 12 bases between them. CDR3 in amino acids: CSAEGGKQPQHF. DNA of the CDR3: TGCAGTGCTGAAGGTGGTAAACAGCCCCAGCATTTT.

The chain employs TRBV7-8 and TRBJ2-3; no clear D gene. V lost 2 bases and J lost 2, with 14 bases in between. There are 16 residues in the CDR3. The germline gives CDR1 SGHVS, CDR2 FQNEAQ. CDR3 region: CASSLLWRNLTDTQYF. The CDR3 region has the DNA TGTGCCAGCAGCTTATTGTGGCGGAATCTCACAGATACGCAGTATTTT. Complete variable domain (other parts from reference TRBV7-8 and TRBJ2-3): GAGVSQSPRYKVAKRGQDVALRCDPISGHVSLFWYQQALGQGPEFLTYFQNEAQLDKSGLPSDRFFAERPEGSVSTLKIQRTQQEDSAVYLCASSLLWRNLTDTQYFGPGTRLTVL.

This clonotype was found many times. The rearrangement joins TRBV3-1 to TRBJ2-1; D perhaps matches TRBD1 (5 bases). Trimming took off 3 bases at V and 4 bases at J, with 10 bases between the two ends. The CDR3 loop spans 14 amino acids. The germline gives CDR1 LGHDT, CDR2 YNNKEL (reference sequence). CDR3 in amino acids: CASSHTTAYNEQFF. CDR3 sequence (DNA): TGTGCCAGCAGCCATACGACAGCTTACAATGAGCAGTTCTTC.

The chain combines TRBV24-1 with TRBJ2-2; D might be TRBD1 (6 bases). CDR1 is KGHDR, CDR2 SFDVKD, per germline. This CDR3 comprises 15 residues. V was shortened by 6 bases and J by 4 bases, with 14 bases between the two germline ends. The CDR3 sequence is CATSSYRAVTGELFF. CDR3 in DNA: TGTGCCACCAGTTCATACAGGGCAGTCACCGGGGAGCTGTTTTTT.